Listed here are 27 T cell receptor beta chains from one sample, sequenced in a study of tumor-infiltrating lymphocytes in primary liver carcinoma. Unsorted bulk tissue, about 18-31 mg of it, served as the source for co-extraction of RNA and DNA. Starting from approximately 470 ng of total RNA, TCR beta cDNA was produced with a primer in the constant region. For TCR beta, libraries were produced by three nested multiplex PCR rounds using slightly modified ARM-PCR. With TRBV1-TRBV30 forward primers and a C-beta reverse primer, the first two PCR rounds were run for around 10 cycles each. TCRdb called the multiplex PCR reads again in MiXCR, with one record for every CDR3 protein. Of 50,000 to 60,000 distinct CDR3 sequences listed, about 77% are singletons. The sample comprised liver tumor tissue from sampling region 5. Subset described: tumor region T5, tumor centre. Source of these receptors: a middle-aged man with primary liver carcinoma and hepatitis B virus infection.

Note on this clonotype: Lacking the conserved final phenylalanine or tryptophan, this CDR3 likely reflects a read error. It is unclear where the CDR3 begins or ends on the DNA, so no DNA is shown, and the CDR3 is as TCRdb lists it. The chain links TRBV5-1 to TRBJ2-1. From its first to its last residue, the CDR3 has 14 amino acids. CDR1 is SGHRS and CDR2 is YFSETQ in the germline V gene. The CDR3 region is CASSLSGGYKERFY.

This clonotype was recorded at least ten times. The junction differs from germline at one of its ends, possibly a read error. This chain uses TRBV28 with TRBJ1-5, with D possibly TRBD1 on 5 matching bases. Germline V gene sequence: CDR1 MDHEN, CDR2 SYDVKM. CDR3 length equals 15 residues. CDR3: CASSLRGRGDQLQHF. The CDR3 DNA follows: TGTGCCAGCTCCCTTAGGGGTCGGGGCGACCAGCTCCAGCATTTT.

V and J are TRBV29-1 and TRBJ2-3; D might be TRBD2 (6 bases). V was shortened by 3 bases and J by 10 bases, with 23 bases between the two germline ends. The CDR3 covers 15 residues. Per the germline V gene, CDR1 is SQVTM and CDR2 is ANQGSEA. Written as DNA, the CDR3 is TGCAGCGTTGAGGGCGGGGCCGGTATCAGAGACGCGCAGTATTTT. This sequence encodes CSVEGGAGIRDAQYF.

In this sample, this clonotype turned up many times. CDR3 in DNA: TGTGCCAGCACCGGGACGGGTAATAATTCACCCCTCCACTTT. Protein product: CASTGTGNNSPLHF. This chain connects TRBV7-9 to TRBJ1-6; tentatively, D is TRBD1 (5 bases). The V end lost 7 bases, the J end lost 5 bases, and 12 bases lay between the germline ends. This CDR3 comprises 14 residues. Germline V lookup: CDR1 SEHNR, CDR2 FQNEAQ (reference sequence).

This clonotype was counted between two and nine times. The chain is built from TRBV4-2 and TRBJ2-7, with D perhaps TRBD1 or TRBD2 (5 bases each). CDR3 length: 15 amino acids. Per germline, CDR1 LGHNA and CDR2 YNFKEQ. The V and J ends lost 4 bases and 7 bases respectively, with 20 bases between them. The CDR3 nucleotides read TGTGCCAGCAGCCGAACTCCTGGGGTTGAGGGGGAGCAGTACTTC. It specifies CASSRTPGVEGEQYF.

Concerning this clonotype itself: A much larger clone lies one base from this, so it may be a read error. This chain connects TRBV28 to TRBJ2-5, with 8 bases fitting TRBD1. CDR1 is MDHEN and CDR2 is SYDVKM in the germline V gene. The CDR3 runs to 14 residues. V was pared by 11 bases and J by 1 base, with 9 bases of the junction left unmatched. The CDR3, as DNA: TGTGCCGCGGGCGCAGGGGGCCTCCAAGAGACCCAGTACTTC. Translated, it gives CAAGAGGLQETQYF.

Comments on this clonotype: A much larger clonotype is one base distant, so this may be a read error. V is TRBV20-1 and J is TRBJ1-6, with TRBD1 matching over 7 bases. This CDR3 comprises 12 residues. J was trimmed by 7 bases and V by 8 bases; bases with no gene match: 5. The germline CDR1 and CDR2 sequences are DFQATT and SNEGSKA (reference sequence). The CDR3 loop is CSTNRGNSPLHF. In nucleotides, the CDR3 is TGCAGTACAAACAGGGGAAATTCACCCCTCCACTTT.

Regarding this clonotype: Relative to the germline gene, one junction end is altered; a read error may explain this. The gene calls are TRBV7-2 and TRBJ1-2; D is uncertain. The V gene's germline CDR1 is SGHTA and CDR2 FQGNSA. The CDR3 is 14 residues long. The CDR3 region has the DNA TGTGTCAGCAACTTAGAGATTCCAGCCTATGGCTACACCTTC. The encoded protein is CVSNLEIPAYGYTF.

There are a few counts of this clonotype. Possible read error: a much larger clone is one base away. The gene calls are TRBV5-1 and TRBJ2-1, with TRBD2 matching over 14 bases. The CDR3 extends over 15 amino acids. The J segment lost 5 bases and the V segment lost 4 bases, leaving 2 bases of the junction unmatched. Looked up from germline, CDR1 is SGHRS and CDR2 is YFSETQ. The CDR3 sequence: CASSAGLAGDNEQFF. The CDR3 DNA follows: TGCGCCAGCAGCGCGGGACTAGCGGGGGACAATGAGCAGTTCTTC.

This clonotype was observed a single time. The chain uses TRBV29-1 and TRBJ2-7; D remains ambiguous. Germline-derived CDR1 and CDR2 are SQVTM and ANQGSEA. V was pared by 8 bases and J by 0 bases, with 26 bases between. This CDR3 is built from 17 residues. The CDR3 spells CSILGRFERPPSYEQYF. CDR3 nucleotides: TGCAGCATCCTAGGGCGCTTCGAGAGACCCCCCTCCTACGAGCAGTACTTC.

The J gene is TRBJ2-1, the V gene TRBV5-1, with 7 bases aligning to TRBD1. Germline CDR1 and CDR2: SGHRS and YFSETQ. V dropped 0 bases and J dropped 5; count of bases not matched to a gene: 5. The length of the CDR3 is 15 residues. CDR3 in amino acids: CASSLETGSHNEQFF. The CDR3 DNA follows: TGCGCCAGCAGCTTGGAGACAGGGTCCCACAATGAGCAGTTCTTC. The entire variable domain, with the rest obtained from reference TRBV5-1 and TRBJ2-1, is as follows: KAGVTQTPRYLIKTRGQQVTLSCSPISGHRSVSWYQQTPGQGLQFLFEYFSETQRNKGNFPGRFSGRQFSNSRSEMNVSTLELGDSALYLCASSLETGSHNEQFFGPGTRLTVL.

Concerning this clonotype: A much more abundant neighbour one base away suggests this may be a read error. This rearrangement joins TRBV7-9 to TRBJ2-1; D ambiguous. The CDR3 runs to 14 residues. CDR1 is SEHNR and CDR2 is FQNEAQ in the germline V gene (reference sequence). The CDR3 loop reads CVSSPRAALNEQFF. CDR3 nucleotide sequence: TGTGTCAGCAGCCCACGGGCGGCCCTCAATGAGCAGTTCTTC.

The chain uses TRBV28 and TRBJ2-7, with a possible D match to TRBD2 (6 bases). Germline lookup yields CDR1 MDHEN and CDR2 SYDVKM. Trimming shortened V by 6 bases and J by 13 bases, and 25 bases separated the two germline ends. The CDR3 loop spans 14 amino acids. CDR3 DNA: TGTGCCAGCAGAGGGACTCGGAGCTCCTACGTGTATTACTTC. Encoded protein: CASRGTRSSYVYYF.

For this clonotype: Its ends do not fully match the called genes, so a read error is possible. The V call is TRBV28, the J call TRBJ2-2; 14 bases align to TRBD2. Germline V gene data show CDR1 as MDHEN and CDR2 as SYDVKM. This CDR3 spans 17 amino acids. The CDR3 DNA reads TGTACCAGCAGTTCCGGACTAGCGGGAGGTAACGCCGGGGAGCTGTTTTTT. This encodes CTSSSGLAGGNAGELFF.

In regard to this clonotype: Germline and junction disagree at one end, which may indicate a read error. This chain connects TRBV11-2 to TRBJ2-1, with TRBD2 matching over 11 bases. This CDR3 has 19 residues. Per germline, CDR1 SGHAT and CDR2 FQNNGV. The CDR3 sequence: CANSFQWVPGTSGSHEQFF. The CDR3 DNA reads TGTGCCAACAGCTTCCAATGGGTGCCTGGAACTAGCGGGAGTCATGAGCAATTCTTC.

Of note for this clonotype: The conserved phenylalanine or tryptophan is not found at the CDR3 terminus, so this likely reflects a read error. The chain combines TRBV14 with TRBJ2-3; 9 nucleotides line up with TRBD1. CDR1 SGHDN and CDR2 FVKESK come from the germline V gene. The trim removed 2 bases at V and 7 bases at J, leaving 10 bases unmatched. The CDR3 is 16 residues long. The CDR3 nucleotides are TGTGCCAGCAGCCAACGACAGGGGACAGGGACATATACGCAGTATTTG. Protein product: CASSQRQGTGTYTQYL.

This clonotype was counted only a few times. Relative to the germline gene, one junction end is altered; a read error may explain this. V usage is TRBV6-6 and J usage is TRBJ1-5; 8 bases match TRBD1. The CDR3 loop spans 17 amino acids. The V gene's germline CDR1 is MNHNY and CDR2 SVGAGI (reference sequence). The CDR3 nucleotides read TGTGCCAGCAGTTGGGTTCAGGGGGCGGATAGCAATCGGCCCCGGCATTTT. Its protein is CASSWVQGADSNRPRHF.

On this clonotype itself: The conserved phenylalanine or tryptophan is not found at the CDR3 terminus, so this likely reflects a read error. The genes are TRBV5-6 and TRBJ2-1; D perhaps matches TRBD1 (5 bases). Trimming stripped 6 bases from V and 8 bases from J, with 15 bases between. CDR3 length: 13 amino acids. The V gene's germline CDR1 is SGHDT and CDR2 YYEEEE. CDR3 amino acids: CASNQRQKHEQFS. The CDR3 DNA reads TGTGCCAGCAACCAACGACAGAAACATGAGCAGTTCTCC.

A note on this clonotype: An end of the junction does not agree with germline; a read error may underlie this. The chain combines TRBV28 with TRBJ2-2; 14 nucleotides agree with TRBD2. Germline CDR1 reads MDHEN; CDR2 reads SYDVKM. This CDR3 is built from 17 residues. CDR3 sequence (DNA): TGTGCCAGCAGTTCCGGACTAGCGGGAGGTAACACCAGGGAGCTGTTCTTT. As protein: CASSSGLAGGNTRELFF.

This clonotype was detected a few times. The J gene is TRBJ2-5, the V gene TRBV6-2 or TRBV6-3, with D tentatively TRBD2 (7 bases). The CDR3 totals 15 residues. V was clipped by 7 bases and J by 9 bases, with 24 bases between them. Looked up from germline, CDR1 is MNHEY and CDR2 is SVGEGT. CDR3 nucleotide sequence: TGTGCCAGCACCAGGGGCGGGAGTGATATGGAGGCCCAGTACTTC. Encoded protein: CASTRGGSDMEAQYF.

A word on this clonotype: This may be a read error: a much more frequent sequence differs by one nucleotide. The chain joins TRBV28 to TRBJ2-2; no clear D gene. V lost 3 bases and J lost 4, with 6 bases in between. There are 13 residues in the CDR3. CDR1 is MDHEN, CDR2 SYDVKM, per germline. Here the CDR3 reads CASSLTPTGELFF. The CDR3, as DNA: TGTGCCAGCAGTTTGACACCCACCGGGGAGCTGTTTTTT.

On this clonotype: Because the CDR3's place on the DNA is in doubt, the DNA is left out and the CDR3 is given as listed by TCRdb. The rearrangement joins TRBV11-1 to TRBJ1-2. The CDR3 is made up of 14 amino acids, end residues included. Germline lookup yields CDR1 SGHAT and CDR2 FQDESV (reference sequence). The CDR3 sequence: CASSFKEFGYGCTF.

Points on this clonotype: An end of the junction differs from the germline gene, which may be a read error. The chain employs TRBV29-1 and TRBJ2-2; TRBD2 matches at 10 bases. This CDR3 comprises 15 residues. Per germline, CDR1 SQVTM and CDR2 ANQGSEA. DNA of the CDR3: TGCAGTGTTGGGACTAGCGCGGCGGACACCGGAGAGCTGTTTTTT. This encodes CSVGTSAADTGELFF.

To note about this clonotype: One junction end disagrees with the germline gene, perhaps due to a read error. This chain joins TRBV28 and TRBJ2-7; D not certain. The CDR3 is 13 residues long. CDR1 MDHEN and CDR2 SYDVKM come from the germline V gene. For the CDR3, the DNA is TGTGCCGGCAGTGCGGCTTGGATCTACGAGCAGTATTTC. It translates to CAGSAAWIYEQYF.

Regarding this clonotype: The junction and the germline gene differ at one end; a read error may be behind it. V usage is TRBV29-1 and J usage is TRBJ2-7; D not certain. CDR3 length equals 13 residues. CDR1 is SQVTM and CDR2 is ANQGSEA in the germline V gene. The CDR3 here is CSAWIGPSYKQYF. The CDR3 nucleotides read TGCAGCGCCTGGATAGGTCCATCCTACAAGCAGTACTTC.

The chain links TRBV5-1 to TRBJ1-2; D perhaps matches TRBD1 (6 bases). The germline gives CDR1 SGHRS, CDR2 YFSETQ. The V end was cut by 6 bases, the J end by 3 bases, with 15 bases between. The CDR3 runs to 14 residues. The CDR3 DNA follows: TGCGCCAGCACCTTACAGGGAGATGACTATGGCTACACCTTC. This codes for CASTLQGDDYGYTF.

A remark on this clonotype: One end of the junction is discordant with germline, which a read error may explain. The V gene is TRBV4-2, the J gene TRBJ2-7; maybe TRBD2 (6 bases). The CDR3 is 15 residues long. The germline V gene encodes CDR1 LGHNA and CDR2 YNFKEQ. In DNA, the CDR3 is TGTGCCAGCAACCAAGGGGCAGCGGGCAAGCTCGAGCAGTACTTC. Translation gives CASNQGAAGKLEQYF.